This T cell receptor (beta chain) was identified in a study of blood T cell repertoires in COVID-19. Study background: From the United States, Italy and Spain came samples of acute and convalescent COVID-19.

The CDR3 sequence is 13 residues long. After removal of 6 bases from V and 4 bases from J, the junction contained 5 bases not matched to a gene. Original analysis: Reference gene primer amplification yielded estimated nucleated cell counts. The repertoire was sequenced with immunoSEQ multiplex PCR; TCRdb's copy has only in-frame clones and lacks some. D and trimming come from the DNA, and the V and J calls and clone size come from that table. The data show about 69,000 clones, 85% to 90% seen once. The origin of this receptor is a man aged 80 or over with acute or convalescent COVID-19. The sample comprised peripheral blood. The J gene is TRBJ1-1, the V gene TRBV12-3 or TRBV12-4; TRBD1 matches 7 bases. This CDR3 is CASRRQGATEAFF. The DNA of the CDR3 is TGTGCCAGCAGAAGACAGGGCGCCACTGAAGCTTTCTTT.